A single sample is the source of the 25 T cell receptor beta chains below, sequenced in a study of CD8 T cells in ankylosing spondylitis. In TCRdb, the 5' RACE reads were re-called with MiXCR into one record per CDR3 protein. Among approximately 550,000 distinct CDR3 sequences listed, about 13% were seen once. Study results and limitations: Seemingly characteristic of ankylosing spondylitis blood was a TCR beta motif consisting of eight highly homologous variants.

These TCRs' antigens remain unknown. The sequencing sample was made of blood, either unsorted or a sorted T cell fraction (not recorded which). All receptors come from a male donor with ankylosing spondylitis.

The chain employs TRBV4-1 and TRBJ2-5; D tentatively reads TRBD1 or TRBD2 (5 bases each). The CDR3 runs to 15 residues. V was cut by 0 bases and J by 1 base, with 9 bases left in between. CDR1 and CDR2 from the germline V gene are MGHRA and YSYEKL. This CDR3 reads CASSQEGTSQETQYF. The DNA of the CDR3 is TGCGCCAGCAGCCAAGAGGGGACCTCCCAAGAGACCCAGTACTTC.

This clonotype was detected only a few times. The chain carries TRBV7-2 and TRBJ1-6; 8 nucleotides align to TRBD1. This CDR3 spans 15 amino acids. The germline V gene has CDR1 SGHTA and CDR2 FQGNSA. V lost 5 bases, J lost 8 bases, and 8 bases stayed unmatched. This chain's CDR3 is CASSHGTGADSPLHF. The CDR3 DNA reads as TGTGCCAGCAGCCACGGGACAGGAGCCGATTCACCCCTCCACTTT.

Ten or more counts support this clonotype. V is TRBV12-3 or TRBV12-4 and J is TRBJ2-5; 8 bases match TRBD2. J was trimmed by 5 bases and V by 7 bases; bases with no gene match: 15. CDR3 length: 16 residues. CDR3 nucleotides: TGTGCCAGCAACGCCTTCGACGGACTAGCAGGGGAGACCCAGTACTTC. Amino acid sequence: CASNAFDGLAGETQYF.

The V gene is TRBV6-5, the J gene TRBJ2-5; the match to TRBD2 covers 11 bases. The CDR3 consists of 17 residues. After removal of 4 bases from V and 5 bases from J, the junction contained 12 bases not matched to a gene. Per the germline V gene, CDR1 is MNHEY and CDR2 is SVGAGI. The DNA for the CDR3 is TGTGCCAGCAGTTCTACGGGGAGGACTAGCGGGTTTGAGACCCAGTACTTC. Protein: CASSSTGRTSGFETQYF.

This chain connects TRBV9 to TRBJ1-3, with TRBD1 identical over 9 bases. The trim removed 3 bases at V and 3 bases at J, leaving 10 bases unmatched. The CDR3 spans 17 residues. Germline CDR1 is SGDLS and CDR2 is YYNGEE. The CDR3 nucleotides are TGTGCCAGCAGCGCCGGACAGGGGAAGCGTAGTGGAAACACCATATATTTT. Encoded protein: CASSAGQGKRSGNTIYF.

The chain combines TRBV7-6 with TRBJ2-3; D is uncertain. V lost 2 bases and J 6 bases, leaving 15 bases between the germline ends. Germline values: CDR1 SGHVS, CDR2 FNYEAQ. The CDR3 totals 15 residues. The CDR3 protein is CASSLIVVGEDTQYF. The CDR3 DNA reads TGTGCCAGCAGCTTAATTGTGGTTGGAGAGGATACGCAGTATTTT.

The chain combines TRBV9 with TRBJ2-3, with D tentatively TRBD2 (5 bases). This CDR3 region has 15 residues. Between the trimmed V and J ends, which lost 1 base and 2 bases, there was a span of 11 bases. From germline, CDR1 is SGDLS and CDR2 YYNGEE. In nucleotides, the CDR3 is TGTGCCAGCAGCGTACACCAGCGGCTCACAGATACGCAGTATTTT. The encoded protein is CASSVHQRLTDTQYF.

This clonotype was seen a handful of times. The chain has TRBV3-1 and TRBJ2-3; 8 bases line up with TRBD1. Germline V gene data show CDR1 as LGHDT and CDR2 as YNNKEL (reference sequence). The J segment lost 3 bases and the V segment lost 0 bases, leaving 14 bases of the junction unmatched. The CDR3 extends over 19 amino acids. CDR3 in DNA: TGTGCCAGCAGCCAAGATTCGGGTACGGACAGGGATTTTACAGATACGCAGTATTTT. Amino acids: CASSQDSGTDRDFTDTQYF.

This chain links TRBV20-1 with TRBJ1-2, with D perhaps matching TRBD1 (6 bases). Per germline, CDR1 DFQATT and CDR2 SNEGSKA (reference sequence). V gave up 5 bases and J gave up 3 bases, with 16 bases separating them. This CDR3 comprises 14 residues. The CDR3 loop reads CSAPQTGAHYGYTF. Here the CDR3 DNA reads TGCAGTGCTCCCCAAACGGGGGCTCACTATGGCTACACCTTC.

This clonotype appeared many times. The gene calls are TRBV20-1 and TRBJ1-1; 8 bases align to TRBD1. V was clipped by 6 bases and J by 4 bases; unmatched bases: 7. CDR1 and CDR2 (germline): DFQATT, SNEGSKA (reference sequence). The CDR3 contains 13 residues. The CDR3 coding sequence is TGCAGTGCGACACCGGACAGGGCCACTGAAGCTTTCTTT. Amino acids: CSATPDRATEAFF.

In this sample, this clonotype turned up a few times. This chain links TRBV4-1 with TRBJ2-5; D might be TRBD2 (6 bases). In germline, CDR1 is MGHRA, CDR2 YSYEKL. Trimming removed 7 bases at V and 0 bases at J, with 15 bases between. The CDR3 is made up of 15 amino acids. The CDR3 DNA reads as TGCGCCAGCACCCGGGGGTCTACATACCAAGAGACCCAGTACTTC. Amino acids: CASTRGSTYQETQYF.

This clonotype was counted between two and nine times. The rearrangement joins TRBV9 to TRBJ2-1; no firm D call. CDR3 size: 12 residues. V was clipped by 3 bases and J by 6 bases, with 7 bases between them. From germline, CDR1 is SGDLS and CDR2 YYNGEE. The DNA of the CDR3 is TGTGCCAGCAGCGGTCAACGCAATGAGCAGTTCTTC. It encodes CASSGQRNEQFF.

The table lists this clonotype with a few counts. The chain carries TRBV5-5 and TRBJ1-2; possible D gene TRBD1, 5 bases. The V gene's germline CDR1 is SGHKS and CDR2 YYEKEE (reference sequence). The CDR3 spans 16 residues. Between the trimmed V and J ends, which lost 0 bases and 5 bases, there was a span of 17 bases. Here the CDR3 reads CASSLVGTETDYGYTF. The CDR3 DNA sequence: TGTGCCAGCAGCTTGGTGGGGACGGAAACGGATTATGGCTACACCTTC.

The table lists this clonotype with a few counts. The CDR3 is CAWKLAGNNEQFF. In nucleotides, the CDR3 is TGTGCCTGGAAACTAGCGGGAAACAATGAGCAGTTCTTC. This chain links TRBV30 with TRBJ2-1; 10 bases line up with TRBD2. V dropped 4 bases and J dropped 5; count of bases not matched to a gene: 2. Germline CDR1 is GTSNPN and CDR2 is SVGIG (reference sequence). This CDR3 contains 13 residues. Looking up the rest from reference TRBV30 and TRBJ2-1 gives the full variable domain: SQTIHQWPATLVQPVGSPLSLECTVEGTSNPNLYWYRQAAGRGLQLLFYSVGIGQISSEVPQNLSASRPQDRQFILSSKKLLLSDSGFYLCAWKLAGNNEQFFGPGTRLTVL.

The gene calls are TRBV5-1 and TRBJ1-5; unclear D gene. Trimming pared 0 bases from V and 1 base from J, leaving 8 bases between. This CDR3 has 15 amino acids. Germline lookup yields CDR1 SGHRS and CDR2 YFSETQ. CDR3 in amino acids: CASSLEGRSNQPQHF. In nucleotides, the CDR3 is TGCGCCAGCAGCTTGGAGGGCAGGAGCAATCAGCCCCAGCATTTT.

The V and J genes are TRBV7-9 and TRBJ2-7; 10 nucleotides line up with TRBD1. The CDR3 totals 15 residues. CDR1 SEHNR and CDR2 FQNEAQ come from the germline V gene (reference sequence). V was pared by 5 bases and J by 2 bases, with 6 bases of the junction left unmatched. The CDR3 nucleotides read TGTGCCAGCAGCCCCGGGACAGGGGAGGCCTACGAGCAGTACGTC. It specifies CASSPGTGEAYEQYV.

The chain employs TRBV19 and TRBJ2-3; either TRBD1 or TRBD2 may supply D (5 bases each). The CDR3 is made up of 15 amino acids. V was trimmed by 7 bases and J by 4 bases, leaving 18 bases between them. Germline assignment: CDR1 LNHDA and CDR2 SQIVND (reference sequence). CDR3 bases: TGTGCCAGTAAAATCGGGGCGGTCGGGGCAGATACGCAGTATTTT. It codes for CASKIGAVGADTQYF.

This clonotype appeared a few times. V gene TRBV12-3 or TRBV12-4 combines with J gene TRBJ2-5; TRBD1 aligns across 8 bases. The CDR3 is 15 amino acids. The trim removed 2 bases at V and 6 bases at J, leaving 8 bases unmatched. The CDR3 here is CASSLLGQVVQTQYF. The CDR3 DNA reads TGTGCCAGCAGTTTATTGGGACAGGTCGTTCAGACCCAGTACTTC.

This clonotype was counted between two and nine times. The rearrangement joins TRBV15 to TRBJ1-1, with D uncertain. The CDR3 length is 16 residues. Germline values: CDR1 LNHNV, CDR2 YYDKDF (reference sequence). The germline V and J ends were trimmed by 0 bases and 5 bases, with 16 bases remaining between them. The CDR3 DNA is TGTGCCACCAGCAGAGACCCCTATCAGTCGGGGACTGAAGCTTTCTTT. Encoded protein: CATSRDPYQSGTEAFF.

The gene calls are TRBV4-1 and TRBJ2-3; the match to TRBD1 covers 7 bases. CDR1 MGHRA and CDR2 YSYEKL come from the germline V gene. This CDR3 has 20 amino acids. V gave up 3 bases and J gave up 3 bases; unmatched junction bases: 21. CDR3 coding DNA: TGCGCCAGCAGCCATATAGGGCGACAGGGATGGAGCTTGGGGACAGATACGCAGTATTTT. It codes for CASSHIGRQGWSLGTDTQYF.

This clonotype has more than one count but fewer than ten. The CDR3 nucleotides are TGCAGTGCCCCCCCGGGGGGACTAGCGGACAGCTCCTACAATGAGCAGTTCTTC. Translating it yields CSAPPGGLADSSYNEQFF. This rearrangement joins TRBV20-1 to TRBJ2-1, with 11 bases identical to TRBD2. There are 18 residues in the CDR3. Trimming at V came to 6 bases and at J to 0 bases, leaving 13 bases not matched to a gene. Germline CDR1 reads DFQATT; CDR2 reads SNEGSKA (reference sequence).

This clonotype was seen at least ten times. CDR3 loop: CASSVGGDTEAFF. CDR3 nucleotides: TGTGCCAGCAGCGTAGGAGGGGACACTGAAGCTTTCTTT. V usage is TRBV9 and J usage is TRBJ1-1, with D possibly matching TRBD1 (5 bases). The CDR3 loop spans 13 amino acids. Germline V gene data show CDR1 as SGDLS and CDR2 as YYNGEE. The V end was cut by 0 bases, the J end by 3 bases, with 6 bases between. Based on the CDR3 plus reference TRBV9 and TRBJ1-1, the full variable domain is DSGVTQTPKHLITATGQRVTLRCSPRSGDLSVYWYQQSLDQGLQFLIQYYNGEERAKGNILERFSAQQFPDLHSELNLSSLELGDSALYFCASSVGGDTEAFFGQGTRLTVV.

This clonotype was recorded a few times. The chain employs TRBV5-4 and TRBJ2-3; 14 bases line up with TRBD2. V lost 3 bases, J lost 0 bases, and 9 bases stayed unmatched. CDR1 is SGHNT, CDR2 YYREEE, per germline (reference sequence). This CDR3 is built from 19 residues. The CDR3 sequence: CASSWTRTSGGYSTDTQYF. The CDR3 DNA is TGTGCCAGCAGCTGGACCCGGACTAGCGGGGGGTACAGCACAGATACGCAGTATTTT.

The chain couples TRBV20-1 to TRBJ1-1, with TRBD1 matching 7 bases. With V trimmed by 4 bases and J by 5 bases, 7 bases remained unmatched. The germline V gene encodes CDR1 DFQATT and CDR2 SNEGSKA (reference sequence). The CDR3 is 13 amino acids. This chain's CDR3 is CSATRQGKTEAFF. In nucleotides, the CDR3 is TGCAGTGCTACTAGACAGGGCAAAACTGAAGCTTTCTTT.

J is TRBJ1-4 and V is TRBV5-1; TRBD1 matches at 9 bases. This CDR3 region has 14 residues. J lost 5 bases, V lost 6 bases, and 5 bases had no gene match. In germline, CDR1 is SGHRS, CDR2 YFSETQ. The CDR3 DNA sequence: TGCGCCAGCACCCCGACAGGGGGGAATGAAAAACTGTTTTTT. Residues: CASTPTGGNEKLFF.